This paragraph covers one TCR beta chain sequence. The CDR3 loop spans 13 amino acids. The V and J ends lost 4 bases and 4 bases respectively, with 7 bases between them. CDR1 and CDR2 (germline): MNHNY, SVGAGI (reference sequence). This sample is part of a study of read filtering for tumor transcriptome and immune sequencing. This library used roughly 400 ng RNA and molecular barcoded adaptors spanning alpha/delta and beta/gamma chains. Each CDR3 protein gets one entry after TCRdb re-called the reads with MiXCR. The sample includes 11,000 to 15,000 distinct CDR3 sequences, roughly 20% of them seen just once.

The chain uses TRBV6-6 and TRBJ2-2; either TRBD1 or TRBD2 may supply D (5 bases each). The sample consisted of a population of CD138-negative cells sorted from bone marrow. The TCR was taken from a donor at least 40 years old with multiple myeloma. The CDR3 protein is CASSSGTTGELFF. The CDR3 nucleotides are TGTGCCAGCAGTTCGGGGACCACCGGGGAGCTGTTTTTT.